This T cell receptor beta chain is from a study of cytomegalovirus exposure and HLA in healthy donors. Researchers ran the PCR with 60 Vbeta and 13 Jbeta primers. Libraries were prepared by immunoSEQ multiplex PCR; TCRdb keeps only in-frame clonotypes and omits some of them. The sample records around 110,000 clones, approximately 80% being singletons. Germline trimming cut 0 bases from V and 5 bases from J; bases unmatched to any gene: 10. The CDR3 is 17 amino acids. CDR1 is MGHRA, CDR2 YSYEKL, per germline. Sample: PBMCs. This chain links TRBV4-1 with TRBJ2-1; 7 bases are shared with TRBD2. This TCR came from a man aged 25 to 45 in good health and CMV-seropositive. This CDR3 is CASSQDSWREIDNEQFF. For the CDR3, the DNA is TGCGCCAGCAGCCAAGACTCATGGCGGGAGATCGACAATGAGCAGTTCTTC.